This T cell receptor (beta chain) was sequenced in a study of blood T cells in healthy people across ages. Study-wide results and caveats: The long-lived group displayed more naive CD4+ cells, plus higher diversity, than the aged donors did.

At least 5.5 micrograms of total RNA were extracted per sample. The second PCR ran about 6 to 12 cycles with a sample-barcoded 5' primer and J-beta primers. Every individual sample yielded 2.5 million or more paired-end reads (each containing CDR3). TCRdb reprocessed the 5' RACE reads via MiXCR and lists one record per CDR3 protein. The sample holds 1.5 million to 2 million distinct CDR3 sequences, more than 35% seen once. V lost 7 bases and J lost 0, with 7 bases in between. This CDR3 is built from 12 residues. CDR1 and CDR2 (germline): LGHDT, YNNKEL (reference sequence). This clonotype occurred a few times. Its target is unknown.

Material: blood. The chain has TRBV3-1 and TRBJ2-7; D uncertain. The clonotype comes from a human donor in good health. CDR3 coding DNA: TGTGCCAGCATCGGGTCCTCCTACGAGCAGTACTTC. Protein: CASIGSSYEQYF.